Here is one T cell receptor (beta chain) with its context. This clonotype has a count of ten or more. Its binding antigen is unknown. No much larger clone is present one base from it, and per-base qualities are unavailable. The data are from a study of T cells in Graves' hyperthyroidism and ophthalmopathy (dated 2019 in TCRdb). For context, the study as a whole: Peripheral blood samples were taken at initial diagnosis, before any treatment was given. The study also compared thyroid tissue and blood T-cell repertoires from about six Graves' hyperthyroidism patients. The approximately 95 discovery patients were divided at random into training and test sets in a 7:3 ratio. Whether ophthalmopathy could be predicted prospectively was tested in an independent validation cohort made up of under 20 hyperthyroidism patients plus 17 patients who later progressed to ophthalmopathy. To identify TCR V-J signatures that set the groups apart, the researchers used a discovery cohort of 100 or so patients, made up of 43 with Graves' ophthalmopathy and 57 with stable Graves' hyperthyroidism. TCR Vbeta CDR3 sequencing of fewer than 150 peripheral blood samples (over 40 ophthalmopathy, 75 hyperthyroidism and around 17 progressor patients) is reported in the paper. Once sampling was done, hyperthyroidism patients were given methimazole at a starting dose of 30 mg daily, whereas ophthalmopathy patients were given high-dose intravenous methylprednisolone.

The TCR beta CDR3 regions were amplified from the RNA transcripts. The first round of RT-PCR for the TCR CDR3 was performed with the HTBI primer set and the Qiagen OneStep RT-PCR kit. A second multiplex PCR round built the libraries, followed by size selection and purification. The libraries were sequenced on an Illumina HiSeq2000 using paired-end 100 bp reads. In the paper's pipeline: SOAPnuke was used to process the raw data, throwing out any read that contained adapters or uncalled bases, had a mean Phred below 15, or lacked an exact constant-primer or identifier match. COPE v1.2.5 was used to merge high-quality paired reads, and clonotypes were defined as unique nucleotide sequences. MiTCR v1.1 was used to align the clonotypes against IMGT TRBV, TRBD and TRBJ reference segments. Analysis was restricted to V-J combinations with a frequency above 0.0001, which covered roughly 99% of repertoires. A TCS score was defined as the ratio between F50 (clonal expansion) and ExV (chaos), using BLOSUM62-based TCRdist between CDR3 peptides within each V-J. Welch's t-statistics and random forest reduced several hundred V-J features to about 12, which were used in a naive Bayes classifier (R e1071). In TCRdb, the public reads were trimmed at Q25 with fastp and aligned with MiXCR, with productive beta chains retained. Rows are unified per CDR3 protein, each entry keeping the most common DNA and genes. These V and J calls originate from TCRdb's pipeline instead of the authors' own analysis. The sample profile shows around 200,000 distinct CDR3 sequences; over 15% of them were found once. The top ten clones comprise 25% to 35% of the sample.

Stable Graves' hyperthyroidism was defined as no progression to ophthalmopathy during 18 months of follow-up. Hyperthyroidism patients were newly diagnosed, with disease duration under 2 months, and aged 18 to 65 years. Any patient with an uncontrolled infection, another autoimmune disease, pregnancy or lactation was excluded. Diagnoses relied on clinical symptoms, serum thyroxine and TRAb, thyroid ultrasound and orbital computed tomography. PBMCs were isolated from about 9 ml of fresh peripheral blood by Ficoll-Paque density gradient centrifugation. Trizol reagent was used to extract total RNA, and RNA quality was then checked on an Agilent 2100 Bioanalyzer. The research as a whole found: During validation, the model predicted progression to ophthalmopathy a median of about 6.5 months ahead of onset, with almost 71% sensitivity and around 73% specificity. Most expanded thyroid clonotypes (frequency above 0.001) were also detected in blood, a finding suggesting that blood repertoires may reflect thyroid immune responses. No statistical method was used to set the sample size in advance, and investigators knew the group allocation. Ophthalmopathy was separated from stable hyperthyroidism by a 13 V-J signature model, with about 86% sensitivity and approximately 84% specificity obtained in cross-validation and 80%/75% obtained in testing.

Taken from the germline V gene (reference sequence), the CDR1 and CDR2 loops are MNHNY and SVGAGI. The CDR3, cysteine through phenylalanine, is 13 amino acids long. The read is trimmed to its CDR3 DNA, 39 bases read in frame from base 1. V is cut by 2 bases and J by 1 base, and the space between the germline ends is 5 bases. Recombination joined TRBV6-6 with TRBJ1-2, and TRBD1 may be the D gene, going by 5 matching bases. Sequenced input: blood. The clonotype originates from a woman aged 50 to 60 with Graves' hyperthyroidism. The CDR3: CASSYDSNYGYTF. In nucleotides, the sequence is TGTGCCAGCAGTTACGACAGTAACTATGGCTACACCTTC.